What follows are 20 T cell receptor beta chains derived from one specimen sequenced in a study of T cell responses to AZD1222 COVID-19 vaccine. Clones were sequenced by immunoSEQ multiplex PCR, and TCRdb holds only the in-frame ones, with some missing. In the table there are roughly 120,000 clones, 80% to 90% of which are singletons. Sequencing used peripheral blood, obtained on day 0 of AZD1222 vaccination. The receptors were sampled from an adult in good health.

J is TRBJ2-7 and V is TRBV18; 9 bases match TRBD1. CDR3 length equals 15 residues. Unmatched junction bases numbered 5, after V lost 1 base and J lost 4 bases. Germline V gene data show CDR1 as KGHSH and CDR2 as LQKENI. CDR3 sequence reads: CASSPLGQGAYEQYF. The CDR3 coding sequence is TGTGCCAGCTCACCACTGGGACAGGGTGCGTACGAGCAGTACTTC. Filled out from reference TRBV18 and TRBJ2-7, the complete variable domain reads NAGVMQNPRHLVRRRGQEARLRCSPMKGHSHVYWYRQLPEEGLKFMVYLQKENIIDESGMPKERFSAEFPKEGPSILRIQQVVRGDSAAYFCASSPLGQGAYEQYFGPGTRLTVT.

This rearrangement joins TRBV7-9 to TRBJ1-2; tentative D call: TRBD1 (5 bases). CDR1 and CDR2 from the germline V gene are SEHNR and FQNEAQ (reference sequence). V lost 5 bases to trimming and J lost 2 bases, with 15 bases between them. The CDR3 totals 15 residues. CDR3 residues: CASSPSGRRNYGYTF. The CDR3 DNA is TGTGCCAGCAGCCCGTCGGGACGGCGGAACTATGGCTACACCTTC.

The chain employs TRBV2 and TRBJ2-5; D is uncertain. The germline CDR1 and CDR2 sequences are SNHLY and FYNNEI. CDR3 size: 13 residues. Trimming pared 7 bases from V and 4 bases from J, leaving 13 bases between. The CDR3 spells CASTDGYSETQYF. The CDR3 region has the DNA TGTGCCAGCACCGACGGCTACTCAGAGACCCAGTACTTC.

The chain combines TRBV7-3 with TRBJ1-6; 9 nucleotides agree with TRBD1. Germline assignment: CDR1 SGHTA and CDR2 FQGTGA. The trim removed 5 bases at V and 9 bases at J, leaving 2 bases unmatched. The CDR3 consists of 13 residues. The CDR3 DNA reads TGTGCCAGCAGCCGGACAGGGGTTTCACCCCTCCACTTT. Its protein is CASSRTGVSPLHF.

CDR3 DNA sequence: TGCGCCAGCAGCCTCGGACAGGGGGGAGAGACCCAGTACTTC. Translating gives CASSLGQGGETQYF. V and J are TRBV5-1 and TRBJ2-5, with 10 bases lining up with TRBD1. The CDR3 loop spans 14 amino acids. The ends lost 4 bases at V and 4 bases at J; junction bases unmatched: 4. The germline V gene encodes CDR1 SGHRS and CDR2 YFSETQ.

The V and J genes are TRBV5-1 and TRBJ2-1; 9 bases agree with TRBD2. There are 16 residues in the CDR3. The V gene end was trimmed by 4 bases and the J gene end by 4 bases; junction bases not matched to a gene: 9. Germline V lookup: CDR1 SGHRS, CDR2 YFSETQ. In DNA form, the CDR3 reads TGCGCCAGCAGCGCCTTAGCGGGAGAACCTTACAATGAGCAGTTCTTC. It codes for CASSALAGEPYNEQFF. Filled out from reference TRBV5-1 and TRBJ2-1, the complete variable domain reads KAGVTQTPRYLIKTRGQQVTLSCSPISGHRSVSWYQQTPGQGLQFLFEYFSETQRNKGNFPGRFSGRQFSNSRSEMNVSTLELGDSALYLCASSALAGEPYNEQFFGPGTRLTVL.

The J gene is TRBJ1-5, the V gene TRBV27, with 12 nucleotides matching TRBD1. V lost 6 bases and J lost 2; bases outside the gene matches: 5. Per germline, CDR1 MNHEY and CDR2 SMNVEV (reference sequence). This CDR3 is 16 amino acids long. Written as DNA, the CDR3 is TGTGCCAGCAGAGCCGGGACAGGGGGCCGCAATCAGCCCCAGCATTTT. The encoded protein is CASRAGTGGRNQPQHF.

V usage is TRBV7-2 and J usage is TRBJ2-7; 8 nucleotides match TRBD2. This CDR3 contains 18 residues. CDR1 SGHTA and CDR2 FQGNSA come from the germline V gene. The J segment lost 0 bases and the V segment lost 5 bases, leaving 15 bases of the junction unmatched. The DNA of the CDR3 is TGTGCCAGCAGCCCAAGTGGGGGGGTAGCGGGAAGCTCCTACGAGCAGTACTTC. Its protein is CASSPSGGVAGSSYEQYF.

The chain links TRBV6-5 to TRBJ1-3; no clear D. V shed 2 bases and J shed 2 bases, with 7 bases lying between them. The germline CDR1 and CDR2 sequences are MNHEY and SVGAGI. The CDR3 extends over 14 amino acids. The CDR3 spells CASSYGRAGNTIYF. CDR3 DNA sequence: TGTGCCAGCAGTTACGGGAGGGCTGGAAACACCATATATTTT.

The chain uses TRBV7-2 and TRBJ2-6, with D tentatively TRBD2 (6 bases). Trimming removed 5 bases from V and 1 base from J, with 15 bases in between. Germline V gene sequence: CDR1 SGHTA, CDR2 FQGNSA. There are 17 residues in the CDR3. CDR3 sequence reads: CASSPSAGRSGANVLTF. DNA of the CDR3: TGTGCCAGCAGCCCCTCTGCGGGAAGGTCTGGGGCCAACGTCCTGACTTTC.

The chain employs TRBV7-7 and TRBJ2-2; no definite D call. The CDR3 has 14 residues. With 4 bases removed from V and 5 bases from J, the gap between germline ends came to 11 bases. Germline V CDR1 and CDR2: SSHAT, FNYEAQ (reference sequence). The CDR3, as DNA: TGTGCCAGCAGCTGGCTCGTGGGGACCGGGGAGCTGTTTTTT. Its protein product is CASSWLVGTGELFF.

V gene TRBV4-3 combines with J gene TRBJ2-1, with 8 bases fitting TRBD2. V lost 0 bases to trimming and J lost 4 bases; unmatched junction nucleotides: 5. Germline V gene lookup returns CDR1 LGHNA and CDR2 YSLEER. The CDR3 runs to 16 residues. The CDR3 here is CASSQEWTGGYNEQFF. CDR3 nucleotide sequence: TGCGCCAGCAGCCAAGAGTGGACGGGAGGGTACAATGAGCAGTTCTTC.

The chain uses TRBV7-9 and TRBJ2-5; D may match TRBD1 or TRBD2 (6 bases each). The CDR3 runs 15 residues. V was clipped by 3 bases and J by 2 bases, with 13 bases between them. The germline V gene encodes CDR1 SEHNR and CDR2 FQNEAQ (reference sequence). The DNA for the CDR3 is TGTGCCAGCAGCTTGGGGGGCATCATACAAGAGACCCAGTACTTC. This gives the protein CASSLGGIIQETQYF.

V usage is TRBV11-2 and J usage is TRBJ2-5; D gene ambiguous. The V gene's germline CDR1 is SGHAT and CDR2 FQNNGV. Deletions cut 1 base from V and 2 bases from J, with 5 bases between. CDR3 length: 13 residues. The CDR3: CASSLGSQETQYF. DNA of the CDR3: TGTGCCAGCAGCTTAGGGAGTCAAGAGACCCAGTACTTC.

V is TRBV7-2 and J is TRBJ2-7; TRBD2 matches 12 bases. Germline assignment: CDR1 SGHTA and CDR2 FQGNSA. This CDR3 is built from 16 residues. V lost 5 bases, J lost 2 bases, and 7 bases stayed unmatched. The chain's CDR3 is CASSTLAGGRPYEQYF. CDR3 bases: TGTGCCAGCAGCACCCTAGCGGGGGGGCGCCCCTACGAGCAGTACTTC.

This clone was picked up one time. V gene TRBV19 combines with J gene TRBJ1-6; 10 bases agree with TRBD1. Germline CDR1 LNHDA, CDR2 SQIVND (reference sequence). The CDR3 totals 15 residues. With V trimmed by 5 bases and J by 6 bases, 4 bases remained unmatched. CDR3 region: CASSLDRGPNSPLHF. Written as DNA, the CDR3 is TGTGCCAGTAGTCTCGACAGGGGGCCTAATTCACCCCTCCACTTT.

This chain uses TRBV6-2 or TRBV6-3 with TRBJ1-5; 8 nucleotides agree with TRBD1. Germline lookup yields CDR1 MNHEY and CDR2 SVGEGT. This CDR3 comprises 16 residues. The J segment lost 5 bases and the V segment lost 5 bases, leaving 11 bases of the junction unmatched. CDR3: CASSRIDRGVDQPQHF. The CDR3 nucleotides read TGTGCCAGCAGTCGCATAGACAGGGGCGTGGATCAGCCCCAGCATTTT.

The gene calls are TRBV3-1 (or the pseudogene TRBV3-2) and TRBJ1-1, with a tentative D call TRBD1 (5 bases). V lost 1 base and J lost 2, with 8 bases in between. This CDR3 has 14 amino acids. Germline V lookup: CDR1 LGHDT, CDR2 YNNKEL (reference sequence). In nucleotides, the CDR3 is TGTGCCAGCAGCCAAGGGACAACAAACACTGAAGCTTTCTTT. It translates to CASSQGTTNTEAFF.

This chain links TRBV15 with TRBJ1-4, with a possible D match to TRBD1 (6 bases). Trimming left V 7 bases short and J 0 bases short, with 15 bases between. This CDR3 is 16 amino acids long. Germline lookup yields CDR1 LNHNV and CDR2 YYDKDF (reference sequence). The CDR3 protein is CATTPAGGTTNEKLFF. CDR3 in DNA: TGTGCCACCACCCCTGCGGGGGGCACAACTAATGAAAAACTGTTTTTT.

The chain recombines TRBV9 with TRBJ2-2, with D unclear. Germline CDR1 SGDLS, CDR2 YYNGEE. There are 14 residues in the CDR3. V was clipped by 0 bases and J by 4 bases, with 7 bases between them. In nucleotides, the CDR3 is TGTGCCAGCAGCGTAGCTGGCGTCACCGGGGAGCTGTTTTTT. Translated, it gives CASSVAGVTGELFF.